This is a list of T cell receptor beta chains from one sample in a study of blood T cells in healthy people across ages. A single record per CDR3 protein comes from TCRdb applying MiXCR to the 5' RACE reads. The sample records 1,500,000 or so distinct CDR3 sequences, roughly 60% being singletons. The material sequenced was blood. These receptors came from a man between 18 and 35 years old in good health. Both conserved end residues are part of each CDR3. A D gene is named only where the DNA matches it firmly. Rows give clone size only sometimes, using once, few, many, or a class for an expanded clone.

d_call j_call cdr3_length clone_size v_call cdr3_aa cdr3_nt
NA TRBJ2-1 12 once TRBV3-1 CASQLPGGGQFF TGTGCCAGCCAGCTCCCAGGAGGTGGGCAGTTCTTC
TRBD2 TRBJ2-4 13 NA TRBV2 CASSEPQGGEQYF TGTGCCAGCAGTGAACCCCAGGGAGGGGAGCAGTACTTC
NA TRBJ2-3 15 NA TRBV12-3/TRBV12-4 CASTPGGPLTDTQYF TGTGCCAGCACTCCCGGTGGGCCCCTCACAGATACGCAGTATTTT
NA TRBJ2-3 17 NA TRBV12-5 CASGLDPMAGAVDTQYF TGTGCTAGTGGTTTGGACCCAATGGCGGGGGCGGTAGATACGCAGTATTTT
NA TRBJ2-2 13 NA TRBV11-2 CASSDNREWELFF TGTGCCAGCAGCGACAACAGGGAGTGGGAGCTGTTTTTT
NA TRBJ2-6 15 few TRBV13 CASSPSRSGANVLTF TGTGCCAGCAGCCCCTCCCGCTCTGGGGCCAACGTCCTGACTTTC
TRBD2 TRBJ2-1 14 NA TRBV20-1 CSARGLAGGHEQFF TGCAGTGCTAGGGGACTAGCGGGAGGGCATGAGCAGTTCTTC
NA TRBJ1-1 14 NA TRBV4-2 CASSQEGPGAEAFF TGTGCCAGCAGCCAAGAAGGGCCAGGGGCTGAAGCTTTCTTT
TRBD2 TRBJ2-7 14 many TRBV20-1 CSARTSGTAYEQYF TGCAGTGCCCGAACTAGCGGGACTGCCTACGAGCAGTACTTC
TRBD2 TRBJ2-7 14 few TRBV2 CASPPLAGGGEQYF TGTGCCAGCCCTCCTCTAGCGGGAGGGGGCGAGCAGTACTTC
TRBD2 TRBJ2-1 16 NA TRBV12-3/TRBV12-4 CASSHYGTSGGNEQFF TGTGCCAGCAGTCATTACGGGACTAGCGGGGGCAATGAGCAGTTCTTC
TRBD1 TRBJ1-1 15 once TRBV4-2 CASSQEEGAYTEAFF TGTGCCAGCAGCCAAGAGGAGGGGGCGTACACTGAAGCTTTCTTT
TRBD1 TRBJ2-3 13 NA TRBV10-1 CASRGQGSDTQYF TGCGCCAGCAGGGGACAGGGATCAGATACGCAGTATTTT
TRBD2 TRBJ2-3 16 few TRBV18 CASSPRLAAQGDTQYF TGTGCCAGCTCACCCCGACTAGCGGCTCAGGGAGATACGCAGTATTTT
TRBD2 TRBJ2-3 17 NA TRBV5-5 CASSFRSLAGYTDTQYF TGTGCCAGCAGTTTCCGGTCGCTAGCGGGGTACACAGATACGCAGTATTTT
NA TRBJ1-2 14 NA TRBV6-6 CASRRGWTNYGYTF TGTGCCTCACGGAGAGGGTGGACTAACTATGGCTACACCTTC
NA TRBJ1-6 13 NA TRBV20-1 CSAKQGDGSPLHF TGCAGTGCTAAGCAGGGAGATGGTTCACCCCTCCACTTT
TRBD2 TRBJ2-3 16 NA TRBV20-1 CSARVPSGGLTDTQYF TGCAGTGCTAGAGTCCCTAGCGGGGGGCTAACAGATACGCAGTATTTT
TRBD1 TRBJ2-7 13 NA TRBV29-1 CSVATTGVYEQYF TGCAGCGTTGCTACCACAGGGGTCTACGAGCAGTACTTC
NA TRBJ2-2 13 NA TRBV3-1 CASTPSGTGELFF TGTGCCAGCACCCCCTCTGGGACCGGGGAGCTGTTTTTT
NA TRBJ2-2 13 few TRBV20-1 CSARLPNTGELFF TGCAGTGCTAGGTTGCCGAACACCGGGGAGCTGTTTTTT
NA TRBJ2-7 13 NA TRBV6-6 CASRIGQSYEQYF TGTGCCAGCCGAATTGGACAGTCCTACGAGCAGTACTTC
NA TRBJ2-7 14 few TRBV13 CASSLEGPPYEQYF TGCGCCAGCAGCTTGGAGGGCCCCCCCTACGAGCAGTACTTC
NA TRBJ2-5 12 many TRBV2 CASSLEQETQYF TGTGCCAGCAGCTTAGAGCAAGAGACCCAGTACTTC
TRBD2 TRBJ2-7 15 NA TRBV7-2 CASSASGTRAYEQYF TGTGCCAGCAGCGCTAGCGGGACGAGAGCCTACGAGCAGTACTTC
NA TRBJ2-1 14 NA TRBV7-9 CASSFLQGYNEQFF TGTGCCAGCAGCTTTCTACAGGGTTACAATGAGCAGTTCTTC
NA TRBJ1-5 13 NA TRBV2 CASTPGVGQPQHF TGTGCCAGCACCCCGGGGGTGGGTCAGCCCCAGCATTTT
NA TRBJ1-2 14 NA TRBV6-5 CASSYSSGAVGYTF TGTGCCAGCAGTTACTCGTCAGGGGCGGTTGGCTACACCTTC
NA TRBJ2-6 15 NA TRBV7-9 CASNQGPTGANVLTF TGTGCCAGCAACCAGGGCCCTACTGGGGCCAACGTCCTGACTTTC
TRBD2 TRBJ2-1 15 few TRBV20-1 CSARASGGWRNEQFF TGCAGTGCTAGAGCTAGCGGGGGGTGGAGGAATGAGCAGTTCTTC
TRBD2 TRBJ2-1 15 NA TRBV5-1 CASSLELAGLGEQFF TGCGCCAGCAGCTTGGAACTAGCGGGACTAGGCGAGCAGTTCTTC
NA TRBJ2-3 13 NA TRBV4-3 CASSQVLRDTQYF TGCGCCAGCAGCCAAGTATTGCGGGATACGCAGTATTTT